This T cell receptor (beta chain) was observed in a study of human T cells and chemical hapten exposure. For the study at large: Sensitization involved placing 2% DPC onto an approximately 2 cm by approximately 2 cm region of upper inner arm skin. Patches that contained 0.01% DPC were applied to the upper back and read at 6 days.

MiXCR, run by TCRdb on the RACE reads, gives a single entry per CDR3 protein. The data contain roughly 260,000 distinct CDR3 sequences, roughly 8.9% of them seen just once; the ten biggest clones take up 2.3%. This CDR3 is built from 15 residues. With 0 bases removed from V and 3 bases from J, the gap between germline ends came to 10 bases. Looked up from germline, CDR1 is SGDLS and CDR2 is YYNGEE. Time point: pre-sensitization, week 0. Treatment of the sample: therapeutic diphenylcyclopropenone sensitization with weekly scalp DPC. The TCR comes from a woman in her 40s with alopecia areata. Some clones in this sample may be carry-over from other donors' samples. Here the sequenced sample was whole blood, taken in connection with sensitization to the hapten diphenylcyclopropenone (DPC). This chain links TRBV9 with TRBJ2-1, with D uncertain. In DNA, the CDR3 is TGTGCCAGCAGCGTAGGTGGTTCCCACTACAATGAGCAGTTCTTC. Its protein is CASSVGGSHYNEQFF.